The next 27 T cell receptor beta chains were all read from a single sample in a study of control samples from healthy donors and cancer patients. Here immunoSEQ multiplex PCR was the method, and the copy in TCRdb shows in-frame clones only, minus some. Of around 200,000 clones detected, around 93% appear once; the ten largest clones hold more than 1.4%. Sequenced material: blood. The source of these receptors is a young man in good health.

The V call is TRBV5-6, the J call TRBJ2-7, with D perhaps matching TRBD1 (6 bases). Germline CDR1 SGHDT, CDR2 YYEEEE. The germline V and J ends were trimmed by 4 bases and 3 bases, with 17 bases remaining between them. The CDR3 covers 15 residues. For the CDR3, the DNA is TGTGCCAGCAGCCGAGAACCCGGACAGAACTACGAGCAGTACTTC. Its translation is CASSREPGQNYEQYF. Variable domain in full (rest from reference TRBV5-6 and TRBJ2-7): DAGVTQSPTHLIKTRGQQVTLRCSPKSGHDTVSWYQQALGQGPQFIFQYYEEEERQRGNFPDRFSGHQFPNYSSELNVNALLLGDSALYLCASSREPGQNYEQYFGPGTRLTVT.

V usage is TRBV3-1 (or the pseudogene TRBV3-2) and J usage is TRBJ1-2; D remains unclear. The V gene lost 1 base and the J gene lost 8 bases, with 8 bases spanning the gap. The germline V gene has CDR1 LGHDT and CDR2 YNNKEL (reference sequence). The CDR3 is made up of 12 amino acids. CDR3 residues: CASSQGGEGYTF. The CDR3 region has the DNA TGTGCCAGCAGCCAAGGAGGTGAGGGCTACACCTTC.

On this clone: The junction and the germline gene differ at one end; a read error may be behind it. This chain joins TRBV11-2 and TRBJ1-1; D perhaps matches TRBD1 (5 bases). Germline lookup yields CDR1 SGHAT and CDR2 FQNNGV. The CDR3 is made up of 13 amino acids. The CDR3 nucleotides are TGTGCCAGCAGTTTAGTCCAGGGCACTGAAGCTTTCTTT. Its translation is CASSLVQGTEAFF.

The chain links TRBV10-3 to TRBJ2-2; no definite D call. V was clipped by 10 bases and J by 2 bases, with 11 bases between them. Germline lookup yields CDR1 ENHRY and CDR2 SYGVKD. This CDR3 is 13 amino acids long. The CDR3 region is CATAGINTGELFF. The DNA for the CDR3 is TGTGCCACCGCTGGTATCAACACCGGGGAGCTGTTTTTT.

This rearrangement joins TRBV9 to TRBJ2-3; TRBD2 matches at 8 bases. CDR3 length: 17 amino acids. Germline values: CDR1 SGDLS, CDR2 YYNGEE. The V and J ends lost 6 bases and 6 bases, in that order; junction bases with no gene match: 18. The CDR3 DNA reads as TGTGCCAGCAATCGCGGAGCCGGGGGGGAAGTTGTGGATACGCAGTATTTT. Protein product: CASNRGAGGEVVDTQYF.

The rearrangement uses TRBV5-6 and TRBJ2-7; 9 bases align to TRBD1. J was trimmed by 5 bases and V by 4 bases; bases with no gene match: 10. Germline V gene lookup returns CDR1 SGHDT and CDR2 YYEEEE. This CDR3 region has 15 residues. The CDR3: CASSHAGTGSHEQYF. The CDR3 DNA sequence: TGTGCCAGCAGCCATGCTGGGACAGGGAGCCACGAGCAGTACTTC.

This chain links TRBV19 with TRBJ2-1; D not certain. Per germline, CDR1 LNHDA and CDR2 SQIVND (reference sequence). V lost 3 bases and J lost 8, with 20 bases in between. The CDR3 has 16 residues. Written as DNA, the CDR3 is TGTGCCAGTAGTATGGCCGCGGAAAAGGGTACACATGAGCAGTTCTTC. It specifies CASSMAAEKGTHEQFF.

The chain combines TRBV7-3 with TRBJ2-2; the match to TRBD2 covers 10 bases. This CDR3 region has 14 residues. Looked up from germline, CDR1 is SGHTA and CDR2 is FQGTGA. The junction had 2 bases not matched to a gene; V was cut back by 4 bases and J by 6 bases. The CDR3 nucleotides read TGTGCCAGCAGCTCTAGCGGGAGCGCCGGGGAGCTGTTTTTT. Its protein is CASSSSGSAGELFF.

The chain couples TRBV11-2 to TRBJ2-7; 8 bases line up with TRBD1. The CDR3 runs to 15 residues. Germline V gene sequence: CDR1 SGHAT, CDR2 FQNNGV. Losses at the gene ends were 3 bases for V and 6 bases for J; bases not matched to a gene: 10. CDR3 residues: CASSLRGQGAFEQYF. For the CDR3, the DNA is TGTGCCAGCAGCTTGAGGGGGCAGGGGGCCTTCGAGCAGTACTTC.

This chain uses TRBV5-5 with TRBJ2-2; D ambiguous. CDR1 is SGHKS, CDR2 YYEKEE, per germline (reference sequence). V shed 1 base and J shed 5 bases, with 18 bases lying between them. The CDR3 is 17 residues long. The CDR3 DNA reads TGTGCCAGCAGCTTGATGCTTGTGGAACCGCGTACCGGGGAGCTGTTTTTT. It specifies CASSLMLVEPRTGELFF.

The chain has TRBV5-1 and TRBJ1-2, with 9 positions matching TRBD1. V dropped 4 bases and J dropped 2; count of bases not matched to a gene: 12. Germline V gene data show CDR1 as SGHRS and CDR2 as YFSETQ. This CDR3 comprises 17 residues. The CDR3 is CASSPKTGGALNYGYTF. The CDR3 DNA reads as TGCGCCAGCAGCCCCAAGACAGGGGGAGCTCTAAACTATGGCTACACCTTC.

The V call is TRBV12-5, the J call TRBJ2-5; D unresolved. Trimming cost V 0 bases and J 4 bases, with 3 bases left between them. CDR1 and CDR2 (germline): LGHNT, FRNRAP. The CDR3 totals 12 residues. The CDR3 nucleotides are TGTGCTAGTGGTTTGGTAGCAGAGACCCAGTACTTC. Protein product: CASGLVAETQYF.

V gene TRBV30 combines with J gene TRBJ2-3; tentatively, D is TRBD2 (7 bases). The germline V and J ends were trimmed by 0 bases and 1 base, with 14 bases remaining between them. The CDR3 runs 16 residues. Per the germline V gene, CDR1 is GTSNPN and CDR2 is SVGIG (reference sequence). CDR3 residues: CAWSVFRGGRTDTQYF. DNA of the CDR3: TGTGCCTGGAGTGTATTCCGCGGGGGCCGCACAGATACGCAGTATTTT.

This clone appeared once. CDR3 sequence reads: CASSFEVNTEAFF. The DNA for the CDR3 is TGTGCCAGCAGTTTTGAGGTGAACACTGAAGCTTTCTTT. The chain has TRBV12-3 or TRBV12-4 and TRBJ1-1; the D is unclear. V was trimmed by 3 bases and J by 0 bases, leaving 5 bases between them. This CDR3 spans 13 amino acids.

The CDR3 sequence is CASSPRTGNEQDTQYF. The CDR3 DNA is TGTGCCAGCTCACCACGGACAGGGAATGAACAGGATACGCAGTATTTT. This chain uses TRBV18 with TRBJ2-3, with 8 bases aligning to TRBD1. The CDR3 totals 16 residues. Trimming cost V 1 base and J 6 bases; bases outside gene matches: 9. Per germline, CDR1 KGHSH and CDR2 LQKENI.

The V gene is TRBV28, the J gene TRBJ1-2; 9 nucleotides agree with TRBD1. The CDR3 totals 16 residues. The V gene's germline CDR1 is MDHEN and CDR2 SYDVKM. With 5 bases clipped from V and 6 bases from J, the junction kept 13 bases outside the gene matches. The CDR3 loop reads CASSVITGGAIHGYTF. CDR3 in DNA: TGTGCCAGCAGTGTTATTACAGGGGGCGCAATCCATGGCTACACCTTC.

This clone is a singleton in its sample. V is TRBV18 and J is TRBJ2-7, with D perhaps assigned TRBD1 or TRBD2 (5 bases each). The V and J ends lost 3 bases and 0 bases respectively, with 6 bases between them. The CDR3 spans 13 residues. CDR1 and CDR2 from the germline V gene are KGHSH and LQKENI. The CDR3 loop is CASSPGPSYEQYF. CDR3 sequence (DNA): TGTGCCAGCTCACCGGGACCCTCCTACGAGCAGTACTTC.

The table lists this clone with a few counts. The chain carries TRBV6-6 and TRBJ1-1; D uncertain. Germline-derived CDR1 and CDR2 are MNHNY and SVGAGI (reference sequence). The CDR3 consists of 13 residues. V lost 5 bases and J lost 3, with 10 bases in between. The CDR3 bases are TGTGCCAGCAGTCAGCGCGGGGACACTGAAGCTTTCTTT. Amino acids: CASSQRGDTEAFF.

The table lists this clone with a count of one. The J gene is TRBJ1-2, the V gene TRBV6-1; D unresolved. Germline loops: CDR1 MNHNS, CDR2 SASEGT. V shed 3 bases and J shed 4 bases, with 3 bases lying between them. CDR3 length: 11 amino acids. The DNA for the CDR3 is TGTGCCAGCAGTGAGGGCTATGGCTACACCTTC. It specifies CASSEGYGYTF.

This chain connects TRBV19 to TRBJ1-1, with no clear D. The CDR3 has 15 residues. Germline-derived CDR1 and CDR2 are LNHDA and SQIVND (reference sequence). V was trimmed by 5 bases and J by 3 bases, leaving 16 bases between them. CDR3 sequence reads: CASSPMGRQDTEAFF. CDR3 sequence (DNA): TGTGCCAGTAGTCCCATGGGCAGGCAGGACACTGAAGCTTTCTTT.

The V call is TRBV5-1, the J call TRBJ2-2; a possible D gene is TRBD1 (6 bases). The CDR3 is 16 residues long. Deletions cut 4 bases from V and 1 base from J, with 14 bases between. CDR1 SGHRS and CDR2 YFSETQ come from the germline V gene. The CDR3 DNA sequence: TGCGCCAGCAGCGAACAGGGCCTAGAGAACACCGGGGAGCTGTTTTTT. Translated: CASSEQGLENTGELFF. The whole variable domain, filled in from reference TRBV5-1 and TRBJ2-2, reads KAGVTQTPRYLIKTRGQQVTLSCSPISGHRSVSWYQQTPGQGLQFLFEYFSETQRNKGNFPGRFSGRQFSNSRSEMNVSTLELGDSALYLCASSEQGLENTGELFFGEGSRLTVL.

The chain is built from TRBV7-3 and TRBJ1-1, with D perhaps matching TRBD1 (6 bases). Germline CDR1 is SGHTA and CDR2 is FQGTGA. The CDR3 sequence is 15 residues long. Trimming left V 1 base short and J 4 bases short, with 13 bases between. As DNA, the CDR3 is TGTGCCAGCAGCTTAATCGCAGGGGAGCGCACTGAAGCTTTCTTT. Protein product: CASSLIAGERTEAFF.

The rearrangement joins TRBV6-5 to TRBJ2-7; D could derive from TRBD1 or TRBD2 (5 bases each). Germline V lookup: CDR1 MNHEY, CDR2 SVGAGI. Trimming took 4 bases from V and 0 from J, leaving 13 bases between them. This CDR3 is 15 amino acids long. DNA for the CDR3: TGTGCCAGCAGTTCCAGGGAGCCTAGCTCCTACGAGCAGTACTTC. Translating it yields CASSSREPSSYEQYF.

CDR3 nucleotide sequence: TGTGCCAGCATCCCTGCGACCCGTGGAAGTGAAAAACTGTTTTTT. Protein product: CASIPATRGSEKLFF. V usage is TRBV28 and J usage is TRBJ1-4; D unresolved. V lost 7 bases, J lost 7 bases, and 19 bases lay in between. Germline V lookup: CDR1 MDHEN, CDR2 SYDVKM. The CDR3 has 15 residues.

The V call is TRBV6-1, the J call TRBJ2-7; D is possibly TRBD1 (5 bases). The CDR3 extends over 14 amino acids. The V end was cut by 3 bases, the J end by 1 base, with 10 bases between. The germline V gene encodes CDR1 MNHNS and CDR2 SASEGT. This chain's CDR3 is CASSESRTSYEQYF. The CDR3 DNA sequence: TGTGCCAGCAGTGAGAGCAGGACATCCTACGAGCAGTACTTC.

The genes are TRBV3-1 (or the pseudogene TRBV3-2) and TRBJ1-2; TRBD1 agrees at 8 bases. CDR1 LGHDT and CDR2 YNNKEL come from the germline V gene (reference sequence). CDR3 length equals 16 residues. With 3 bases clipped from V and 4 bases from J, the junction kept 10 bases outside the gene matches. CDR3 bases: TGTGCCAGCAGCCACGCAGACAGGGGACATGCCTATGGCTACACCTTC. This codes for CASSHADRGHAYGYTF.

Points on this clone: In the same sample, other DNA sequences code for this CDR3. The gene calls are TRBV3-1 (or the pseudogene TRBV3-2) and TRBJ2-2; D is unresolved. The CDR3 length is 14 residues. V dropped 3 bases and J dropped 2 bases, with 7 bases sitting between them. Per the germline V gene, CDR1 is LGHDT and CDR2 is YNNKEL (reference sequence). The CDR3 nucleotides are TGTGCCAGCAGCCAGGGCCAAAACACCGGGGAGCTGTTTTTT. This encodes CASSQGQNTGELFF.